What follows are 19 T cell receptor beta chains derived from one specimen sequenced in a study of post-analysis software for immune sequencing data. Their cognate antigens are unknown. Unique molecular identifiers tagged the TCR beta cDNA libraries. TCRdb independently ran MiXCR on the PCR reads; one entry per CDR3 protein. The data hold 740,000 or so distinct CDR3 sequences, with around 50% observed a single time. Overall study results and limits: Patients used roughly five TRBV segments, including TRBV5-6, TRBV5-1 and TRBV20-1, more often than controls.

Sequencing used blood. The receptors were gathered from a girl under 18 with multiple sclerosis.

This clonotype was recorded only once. CDR3 protein: CAWNVGGPYEQYF. The CDR3 DNA is TGTGCCTGGAATGTGGGGGGGCCCTACGAGCAGTACTTC. The chain couples TRBV30 to TRBJ2-7; D might be TRBD2 (7 bases). The V end lost 4 bases, the J end lost 2 bases, and 12 bases lay between the germline ends. The CDR3 has 13 residues. The germline V gene has CDR1 GTSNPN and CDR2 SVGIG (reference sequence). Based on the CDR3 plus reference TRBV30 and TRBJ2-7, the full variable domain is SQTIHQWPATLVQPVGSPLSLECTVEGTSNPNLYWYRQAAGRGLQLLFYSVGIGQISSEVPQNLSASRPQDRQFILSSKKLLLSDSGFYLCAWNVGGPYEQYFGPGTRLTVT.

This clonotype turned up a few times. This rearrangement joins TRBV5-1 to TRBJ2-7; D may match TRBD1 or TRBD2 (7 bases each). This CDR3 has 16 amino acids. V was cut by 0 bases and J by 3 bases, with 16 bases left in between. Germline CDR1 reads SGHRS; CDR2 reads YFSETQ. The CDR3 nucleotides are TGCGCCAGCAGCTTGGCCCCAACAGGGGACTACTACGAGCAGTACTTC. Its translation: CASSLAPTGDYYEQYF.

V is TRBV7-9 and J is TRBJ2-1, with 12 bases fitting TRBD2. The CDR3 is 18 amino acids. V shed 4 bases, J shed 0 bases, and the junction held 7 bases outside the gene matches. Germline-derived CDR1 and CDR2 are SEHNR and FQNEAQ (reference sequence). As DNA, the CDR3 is TGTGCCAGCAGCTCGGGACTAGCGGGCTTGACCTCCTACAATGAGCAGTTCTTC. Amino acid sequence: CASSSGLAGLTSYNEQFF.

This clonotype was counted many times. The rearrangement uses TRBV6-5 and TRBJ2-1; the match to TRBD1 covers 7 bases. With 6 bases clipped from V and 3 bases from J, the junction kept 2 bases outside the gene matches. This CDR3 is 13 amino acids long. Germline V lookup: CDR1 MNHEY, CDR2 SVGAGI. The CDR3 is CASSRDSYNEQFF. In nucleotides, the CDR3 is TGTGCCAGCAGCCGGGACAGCTACAATGAGCAGTTCTTC.

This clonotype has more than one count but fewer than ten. CDR3 residues: CASSFLSLNTLGYTF. The CDR3 DNA follows: TGTGCCAGCAGCTTCCTAAGCCTCAACACGCTTGGCTACACCTTC. The chain uses TRBV13 and TRBJ1-2; no firm D call. Germline values: CDR1 PRHDT, CDR2 FYEKMQ (reference sequence). The CDR3 loop spans 15 amino acids. Deletions cut 3 bases from V and 7 bases from J, with 18 bases between.

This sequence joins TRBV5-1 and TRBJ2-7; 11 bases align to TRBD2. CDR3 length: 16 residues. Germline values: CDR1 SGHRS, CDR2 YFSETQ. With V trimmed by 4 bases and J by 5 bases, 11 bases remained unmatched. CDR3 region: CASSQMTSGILDEQYF. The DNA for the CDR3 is TGCGCCAGCAGCCAGATGACTAGCGGGATACTGGACGAGCAGTACTTC.

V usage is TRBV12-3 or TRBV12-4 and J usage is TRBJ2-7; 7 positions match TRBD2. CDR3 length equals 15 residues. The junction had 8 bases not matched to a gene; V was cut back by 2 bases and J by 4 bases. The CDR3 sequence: CASSLRLRERYEQYF. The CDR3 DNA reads TGTGCCAGCAGTTTAAGGTTGCGGGAGAGGTACGAGCAGTACTTC.

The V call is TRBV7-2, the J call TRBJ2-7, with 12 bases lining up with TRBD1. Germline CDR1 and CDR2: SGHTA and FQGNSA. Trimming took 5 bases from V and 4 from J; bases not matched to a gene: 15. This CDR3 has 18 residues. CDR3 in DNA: TGTGCCAGCAGCCCAAAGACCGGGACAGGGGGCGCTGGGTACGAGCAGTACTTC. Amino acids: CASSPKTGTGGAGYEQYF.

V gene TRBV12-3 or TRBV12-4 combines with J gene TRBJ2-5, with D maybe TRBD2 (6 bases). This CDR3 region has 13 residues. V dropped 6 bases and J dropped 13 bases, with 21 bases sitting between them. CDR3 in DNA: TGTGCCAGCAGCCCAGGTGATGGGCTAGCGTTGTACTTC. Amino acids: CASSPGDGLALYF.

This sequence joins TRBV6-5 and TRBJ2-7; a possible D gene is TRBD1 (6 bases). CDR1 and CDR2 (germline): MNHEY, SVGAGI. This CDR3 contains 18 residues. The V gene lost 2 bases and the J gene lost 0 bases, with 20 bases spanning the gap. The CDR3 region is CASSYHPLGQMSSYEQYF. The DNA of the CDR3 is TGTGCCAGCAGTTACCATCCGTTAGGACAGATGAGCTCCTACGAGCAGTACTTC.

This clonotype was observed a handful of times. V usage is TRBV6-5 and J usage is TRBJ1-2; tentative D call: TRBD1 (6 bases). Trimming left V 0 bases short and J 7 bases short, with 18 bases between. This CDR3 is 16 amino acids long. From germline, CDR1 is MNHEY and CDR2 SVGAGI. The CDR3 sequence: CASSYSKTTGRGGYTF. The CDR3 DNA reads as TGTGCCAGCAGTTACTCCAAAACGACAGGCCGTGGTGGCTACACCTTC.

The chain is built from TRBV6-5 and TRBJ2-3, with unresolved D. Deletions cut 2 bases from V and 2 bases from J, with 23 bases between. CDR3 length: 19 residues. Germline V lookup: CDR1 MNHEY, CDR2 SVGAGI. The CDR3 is CASSYNVRRSKSYTDTQYF. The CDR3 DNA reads TGTGCCAGCAGTTACAATGTACGGCGTAGCAAGAGTTACACAGATACGCAGTATTTT.

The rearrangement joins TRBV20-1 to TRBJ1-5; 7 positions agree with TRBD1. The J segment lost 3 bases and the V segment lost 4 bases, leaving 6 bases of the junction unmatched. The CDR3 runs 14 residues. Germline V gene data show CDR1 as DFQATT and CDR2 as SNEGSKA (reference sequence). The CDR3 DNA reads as TGCAGTGCTATTGAGACAGGGAACAATCAGCCCCAGCATTTT. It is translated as CSAIETGNNQPQHF.

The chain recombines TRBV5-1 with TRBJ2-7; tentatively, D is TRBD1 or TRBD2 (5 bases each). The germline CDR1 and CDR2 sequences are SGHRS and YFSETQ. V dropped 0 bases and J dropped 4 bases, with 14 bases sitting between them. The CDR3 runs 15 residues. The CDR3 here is CASSLGGLGVYEQYF. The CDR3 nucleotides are TGCGCCAGCAGCTTGGGGGGGTTGGGGGTTTACGAGCAGTACTTC.

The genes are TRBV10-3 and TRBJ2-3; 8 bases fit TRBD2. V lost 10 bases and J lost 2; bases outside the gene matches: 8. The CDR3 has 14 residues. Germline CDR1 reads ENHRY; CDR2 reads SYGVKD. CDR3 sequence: CATSGGSSTDTQYF. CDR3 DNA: TGTGCCACCAGCGGGGGTAGCTCCACAGATACGCAGTATTTT.

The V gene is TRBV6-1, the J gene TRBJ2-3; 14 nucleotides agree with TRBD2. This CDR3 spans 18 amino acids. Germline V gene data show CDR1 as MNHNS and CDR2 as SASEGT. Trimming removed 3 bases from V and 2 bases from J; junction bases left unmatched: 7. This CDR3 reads CASSEGGLAGAYTDTQYF. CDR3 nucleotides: TGTGCCAGCAGTGAGGGGGGACTAGCGGGGGCTTACACAGATACGCAGTATTTT.

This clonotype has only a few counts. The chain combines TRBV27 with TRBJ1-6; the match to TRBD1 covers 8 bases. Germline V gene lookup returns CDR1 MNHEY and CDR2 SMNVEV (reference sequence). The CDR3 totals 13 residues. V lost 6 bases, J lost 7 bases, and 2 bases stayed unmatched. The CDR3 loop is CASRDRANSPLHF. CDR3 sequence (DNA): TGTGCCAGCAGGGACAGGGCCAATTCACCCCTCCACTTT.

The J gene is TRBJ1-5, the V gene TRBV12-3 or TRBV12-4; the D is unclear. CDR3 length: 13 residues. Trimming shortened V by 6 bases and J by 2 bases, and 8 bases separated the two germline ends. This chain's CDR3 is CASRLGGNQPQHF. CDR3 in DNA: TGTGCCAGCAGGCTGGGTGGCAATCAGCCCCAGCATTTT.

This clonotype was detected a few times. The DNA for the CDR3 is TGCAGTGCTATGGGAGACACCCATAGCAATCAGCCCCAGCATTTT. Encoded protein: CSAMGDTHSNQPQHF. This chain uses TRBV20-1 with TRBJ1-5; D gene uncertain. The CDR3 length is 15 residues. The germline V and J ends were trimmed by 4 bases and 0 bases, with 13 bases remaining between them. Germline CDR1 DFQATT, CDR2 SNEGSKA (reference sequence).